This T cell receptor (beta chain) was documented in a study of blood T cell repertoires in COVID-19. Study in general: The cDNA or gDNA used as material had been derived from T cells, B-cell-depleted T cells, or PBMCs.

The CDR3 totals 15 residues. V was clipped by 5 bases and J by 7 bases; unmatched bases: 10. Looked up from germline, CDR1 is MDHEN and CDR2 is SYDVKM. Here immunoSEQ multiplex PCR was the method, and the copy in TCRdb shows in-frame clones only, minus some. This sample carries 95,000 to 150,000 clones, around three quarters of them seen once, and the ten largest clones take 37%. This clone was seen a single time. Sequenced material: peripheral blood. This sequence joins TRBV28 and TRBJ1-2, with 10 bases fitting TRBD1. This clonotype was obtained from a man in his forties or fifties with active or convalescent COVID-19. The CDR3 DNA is TGTGCCAGCAGTCAAGGGACAGGGGCACTCGGTGGCTACACCTTC. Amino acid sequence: CASSQGTGALGGYTF.